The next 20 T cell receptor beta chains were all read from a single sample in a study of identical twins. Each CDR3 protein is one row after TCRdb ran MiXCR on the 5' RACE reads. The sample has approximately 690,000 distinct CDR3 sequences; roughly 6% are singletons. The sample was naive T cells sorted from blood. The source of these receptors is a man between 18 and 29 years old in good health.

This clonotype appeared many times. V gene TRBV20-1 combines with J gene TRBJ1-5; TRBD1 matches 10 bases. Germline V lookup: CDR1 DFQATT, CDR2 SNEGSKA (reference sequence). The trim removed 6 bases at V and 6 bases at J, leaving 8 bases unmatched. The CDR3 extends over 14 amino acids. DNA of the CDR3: TGCAGTGCGCCGACAGGGGGCGCCGGTCAGCCCCAGCATTTT. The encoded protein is CSAPTGGAGQPQHF.

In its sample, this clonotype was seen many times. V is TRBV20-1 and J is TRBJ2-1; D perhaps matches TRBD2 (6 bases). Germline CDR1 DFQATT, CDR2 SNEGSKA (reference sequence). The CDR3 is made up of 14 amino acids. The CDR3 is CSPKHGSSYNEQFF. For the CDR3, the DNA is TGCAGCCCAAAGCACGGGAGCTCCTACAATGAGCAGTTCTTC.

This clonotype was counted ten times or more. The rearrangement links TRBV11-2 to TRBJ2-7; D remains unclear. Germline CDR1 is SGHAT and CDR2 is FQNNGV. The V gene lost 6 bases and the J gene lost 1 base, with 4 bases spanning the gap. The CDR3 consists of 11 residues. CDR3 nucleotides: TGTGCCAGCAGACTTTCCTACGAGCAGTACTTC. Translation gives CASRLSYEQYF.

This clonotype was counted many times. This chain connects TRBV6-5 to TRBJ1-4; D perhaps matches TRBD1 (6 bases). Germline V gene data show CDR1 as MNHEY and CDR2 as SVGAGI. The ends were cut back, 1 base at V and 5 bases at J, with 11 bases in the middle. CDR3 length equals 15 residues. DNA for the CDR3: TGTGCCAGCAGTTACTTCCGGACAGAGAATGAAAAACTGTTTTTT. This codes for CASSYFRTENEKLFF.

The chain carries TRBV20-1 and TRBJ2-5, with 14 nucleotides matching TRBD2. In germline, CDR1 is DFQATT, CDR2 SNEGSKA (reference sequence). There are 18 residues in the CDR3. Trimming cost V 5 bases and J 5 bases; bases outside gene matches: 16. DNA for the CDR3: TGCAGTGCTGCCCGACTAGCGGGAGGGCCGGTTCGACGGGAGACCCAGTACTTC. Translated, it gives CSAARLAGGPVRRETQYF.

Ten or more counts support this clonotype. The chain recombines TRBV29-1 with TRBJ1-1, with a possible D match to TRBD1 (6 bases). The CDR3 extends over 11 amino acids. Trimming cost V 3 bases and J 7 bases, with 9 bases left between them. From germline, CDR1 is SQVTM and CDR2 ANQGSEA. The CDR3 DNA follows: TGCAGCGTTGACCAGGGGAGTGAAGCTTTCTTT. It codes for CSVDQGSEAFF.

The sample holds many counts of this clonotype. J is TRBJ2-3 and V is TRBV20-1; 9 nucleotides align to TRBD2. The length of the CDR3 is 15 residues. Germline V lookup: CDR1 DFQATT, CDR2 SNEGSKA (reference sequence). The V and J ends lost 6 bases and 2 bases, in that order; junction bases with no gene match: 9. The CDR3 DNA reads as TGCAGTGCCACCGTAGCGGGAGCTTCCACAGATACGCAGTATTTT. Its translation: CSATVAGASTDTQYF.

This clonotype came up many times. The chain's CDR3 is CASRTSLNYNEQFF. The DNA of the CDR3 is TGTGCCAGCCGAACTAGCCTTAATTACAATGAGCAGTTCTTC. The V gene is TRBV7-2, the J gene TRBJ2-1; weak D call: TRBD2 (6 bases). The CDR3 consists of 14 residues. Trimming took off 8 bases at V and 4 bases at J, with 15 bases between the two ends. Looked up from germline, CDR1 is SGHTA and CDR2 is FQGNSA.

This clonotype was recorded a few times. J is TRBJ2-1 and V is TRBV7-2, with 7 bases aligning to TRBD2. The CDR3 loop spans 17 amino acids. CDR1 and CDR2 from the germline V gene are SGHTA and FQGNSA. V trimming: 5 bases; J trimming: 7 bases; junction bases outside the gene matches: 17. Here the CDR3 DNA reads TGTGCCAGCAGCCAAAACCACCTAGCGGCCCTTAGGAATGAGCAGTTCTTC. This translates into CASSQNHLAALRNEQFF.

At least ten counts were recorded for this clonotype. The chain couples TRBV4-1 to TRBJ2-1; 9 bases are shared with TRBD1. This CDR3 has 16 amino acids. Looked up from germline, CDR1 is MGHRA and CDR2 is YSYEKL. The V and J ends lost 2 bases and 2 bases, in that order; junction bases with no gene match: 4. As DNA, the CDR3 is TGCGCCAGCAGCCAATACCGGGACAGGGCCTACAATGAGCAGTTCTTC. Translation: CASSQYRDRAYNEQFF.

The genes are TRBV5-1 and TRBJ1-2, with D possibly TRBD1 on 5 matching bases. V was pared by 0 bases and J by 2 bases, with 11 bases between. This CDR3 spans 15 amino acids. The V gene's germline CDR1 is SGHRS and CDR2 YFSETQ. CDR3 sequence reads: CASSLAGSGNYGYTF. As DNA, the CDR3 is TGCGCCAGCAGCTTGGCCGGGTCAGGGAACTATGGCTACACCTTC. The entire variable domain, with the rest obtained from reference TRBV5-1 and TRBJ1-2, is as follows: KAGVTQTPRYLIKTRGQQVTLSCSPISGHRSVSWYQQTPGQGLQFLFEYFSETQRNKGNFPGRFSGRQFSNSRSEMNVSTLELGDSALYLCASSLAGSGNYGYTFGSGTRLTVV.

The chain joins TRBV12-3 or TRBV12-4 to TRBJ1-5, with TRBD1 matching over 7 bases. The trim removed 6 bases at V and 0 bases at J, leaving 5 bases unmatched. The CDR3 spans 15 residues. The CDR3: CASRDGTASNQPQHF. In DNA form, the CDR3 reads TGTGCCAGCAGGGATGGGACAGCTAGCAATCAGCCCCAGCATTTT.

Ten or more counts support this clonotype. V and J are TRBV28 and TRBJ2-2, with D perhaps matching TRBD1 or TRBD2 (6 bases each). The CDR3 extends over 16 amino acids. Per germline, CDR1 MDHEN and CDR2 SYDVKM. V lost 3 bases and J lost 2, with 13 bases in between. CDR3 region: CASSLGGMGNTGELFF. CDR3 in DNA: TGTGCCAGCAGTTTGGGGGGCATGGGCAACACCGGGGAGCTGTTTTTT.

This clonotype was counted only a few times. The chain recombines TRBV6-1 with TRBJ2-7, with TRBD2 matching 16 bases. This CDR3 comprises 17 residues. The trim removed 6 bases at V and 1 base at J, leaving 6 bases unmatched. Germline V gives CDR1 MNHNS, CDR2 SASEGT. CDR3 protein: CASSSGLAGGRSYEQYF. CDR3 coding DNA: TGTGCCAGCAGCTCGGGACTAGCGGGAGGGCGGTCCTACGAGCAGTACTTC.

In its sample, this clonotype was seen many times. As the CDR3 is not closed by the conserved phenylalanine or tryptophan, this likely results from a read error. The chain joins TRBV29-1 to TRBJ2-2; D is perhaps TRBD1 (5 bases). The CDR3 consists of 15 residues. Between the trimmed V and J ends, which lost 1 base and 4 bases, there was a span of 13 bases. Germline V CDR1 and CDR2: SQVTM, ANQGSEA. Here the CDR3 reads CSVEVAEQGTGELFL. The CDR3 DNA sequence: TGCAGCGTTGAAGTCGCGGAGCAGGGCACCGGGGAGCTGTTTCTT.

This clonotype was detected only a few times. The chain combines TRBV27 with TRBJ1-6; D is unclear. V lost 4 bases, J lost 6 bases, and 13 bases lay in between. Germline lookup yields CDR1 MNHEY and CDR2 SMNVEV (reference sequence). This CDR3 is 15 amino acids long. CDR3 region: CASSSKTLPNSPLHF. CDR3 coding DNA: TGTGCCAGCAGTTCGAAAACCCTTCCTAATTCACCCCTCCACTTT.

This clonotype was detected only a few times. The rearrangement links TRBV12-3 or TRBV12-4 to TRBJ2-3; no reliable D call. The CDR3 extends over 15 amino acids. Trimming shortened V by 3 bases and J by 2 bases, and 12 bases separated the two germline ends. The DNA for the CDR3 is TGTGCCAGCAGTTTTCTCGGGCGAACCACAGATACGCAGTATTTT. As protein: CASSFLGRTTDTQYF.

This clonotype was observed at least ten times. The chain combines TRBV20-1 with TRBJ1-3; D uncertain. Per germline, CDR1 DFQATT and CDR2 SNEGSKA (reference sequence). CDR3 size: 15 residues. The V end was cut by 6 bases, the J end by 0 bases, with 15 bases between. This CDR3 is CSANDFRSSGNTIYF. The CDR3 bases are TGCAGTGCCAACGATTTTAGGAGCTCTGGAAACACCATATATTTT.

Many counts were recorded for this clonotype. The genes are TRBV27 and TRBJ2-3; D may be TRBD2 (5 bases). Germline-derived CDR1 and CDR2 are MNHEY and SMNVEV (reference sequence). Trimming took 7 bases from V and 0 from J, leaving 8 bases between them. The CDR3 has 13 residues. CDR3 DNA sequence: TGTGCCAGCAAGGACTTAAGCACAGATACGCAGTATTTT. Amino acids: CASKDLSTDTQYF.

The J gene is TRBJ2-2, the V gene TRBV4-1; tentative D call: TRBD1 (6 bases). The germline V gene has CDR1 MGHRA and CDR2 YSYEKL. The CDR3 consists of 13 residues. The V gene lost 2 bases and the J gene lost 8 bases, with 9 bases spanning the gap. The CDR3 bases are TGCGCCAGCAGCCAACCCGACAGGGGGGAGCTGTTTTTT. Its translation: CASSQPDRGELFF.